This TCR beta chain was sequenced for a study of T cells after yellow fever vaccination (dated by TCRdb to the late 2010s). About the investigation overall: The SMART-Seq v4 Ultra Low Input RNA kit was used to prepare libraries from fractions with low cell numbers. Bulk TCR alpha and beta repertoires were sequenced longitudinally to track T-cell clones before and after primary and booster YFV17D yellow fever vaccination. The cohort comprised two healthy male donors, one aged 18 to 30 and one aged 30 to 40 years. Blood was collected at multiple timepoints before and after primary and secondary immunization, and bulk PBMC replicates and cell subsets were isolated.

General conclusions and limits of the study: Compared with the primary T-cell response, the secondary T-cell response was faster but weaker, reaching its peak on day 5 rather than on day 15. Most clones expanded after primary vaccination (96% of CD4 and around nine tenths of CD8) were re-detected after the booster, suggesting that broad memory maintenance occurred. Computational filtering was required because FACS-sorted repertoires could contain abundant contaminating clonotypes from the bulk population. Because only a couple of donors were included in the study, the extent to which the findings can be generalized is limited. A small fraction of clonotypes appeared in both the CD4 and CD8 compartments, likely as a result of convergent recombination.

This clonotype was seen a handful of times. The antigen it recognizes is unknown. The junction shows a germline mismatch at one end, possibly a read error. In the paper's terms, the treatment or condition label means: live attenuated yellow fever vaccine strain. Two biological replicates of bulk PBMCs were collected at each blood-draw timepoint. A standard Ficoll-Paque protocol was used to isolate PBMCs from peripheral blood. TriZol was used to extract RNA from bulk PBMCs, CD4 and CD8 fractions, and dextramer-positive and dextramer-negative fractions. TCR cDNA was synthesized by 5'RACE template switching, through which a universal primer site and unique molecular identifiers were introduced. Priming of cDNA synthesis was performed from both the TCR alpha and TCR beta constant segments. Library amplification used two PCR steps, and the second PCR step added sample barcodes and sequencing adapters. Sequencing of the libraries was done on either Illumina HiSeq 2500 (2x100 bp) or NovaSeq (2x150 bp). The authors' analysis ran thus. MIGEC was used to demultiplex reads and collapse the reads into UMI consensus sequences, and MiXCR was used for V(D)J alignment. Vaccine-responding clonotypes were defined with edgeR using replicate PBMC samples, requiring FDR below 0.01 and a log2 fold change above 5 up to day 15. CD4 or CD8 identity was assigned to each bulk clonotype according to whether the clonotype was present at higher abundance in the sequenced CD4 repertoire or the sequenced CD8 repertoire. TCRdb redid the processing of the public reads, applying fastp at Q25 and MiXCR, and retained in-frame beta chains. Merged by CDR3 protein, the rows form single entries marked with the most common genes and DNA. TCRdb, not the original authors, processed these V and J calls. The sample table contains about 400,000 distinct CDR3 sequences; only one count was recorded for about 6.2% of them. The top ten clones comprise roughly 15% of the sample.

The TCR originated in a man aged 25-40 years who received the YFV17D yellow fever vaccine. The sample in question was PBMCs, obtained 5 days after the yellow fever booster vaccination.

The nucleotide sequence is TGTGCCACCAGCAGAGTCTCCTCCAATGAGCAGTTCTTC. This codes for CATSRVSSNEQFF. The V gene is TRBV15 and the J gene is TRBJ2-1; a confident D gene designation cannot be given. Its CDR3 holds 13 amino acids, cysteine through phenylalanine. Of the read, only the CDR3 DNA is kept; its 39 bases are in frame from base 1. The germline V gene encodes CDR1 LNHNV and CDR2 YYDKDF (reference sequence).